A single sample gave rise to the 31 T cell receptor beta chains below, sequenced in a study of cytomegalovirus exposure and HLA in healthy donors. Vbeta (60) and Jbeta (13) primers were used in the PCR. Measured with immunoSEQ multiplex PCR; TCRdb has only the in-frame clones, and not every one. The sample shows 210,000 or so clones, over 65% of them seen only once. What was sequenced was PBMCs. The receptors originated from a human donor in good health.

The CDR3 protein is CAISETGHNQPQHF. CDR3 bases: TGTGCCATCAGTGAAACAGGGCATAATCAGCCCCAGCATTTT. V is TRBV10-3 and J is TRBJ1-5, with D perhaps TRBD1 (6 bases). There are 14 residues in the CDR3. CDR1 and CDR2 (germline): ENHRY, SYGVKD. V was trimmed by 3 bases and J by 4 bases, leaving 10 bases between them.

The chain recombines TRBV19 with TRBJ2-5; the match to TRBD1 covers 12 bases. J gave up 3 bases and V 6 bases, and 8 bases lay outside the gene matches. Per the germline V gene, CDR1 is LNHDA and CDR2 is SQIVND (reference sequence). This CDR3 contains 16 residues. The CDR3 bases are TGTGCCAGTAGGCCCGGGACAGGGGGCTGGGAAGAGACCCAGTACTTC. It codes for CASRPGTGGWEETQYF.

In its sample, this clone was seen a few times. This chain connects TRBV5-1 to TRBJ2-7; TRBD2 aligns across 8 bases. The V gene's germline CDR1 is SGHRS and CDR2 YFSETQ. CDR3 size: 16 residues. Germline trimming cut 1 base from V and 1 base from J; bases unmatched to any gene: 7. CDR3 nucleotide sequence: TGCGCCAGCAGCTTGACCGGGAGGGTGACTTCCTACGAGCAGTACTTC. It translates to CASSLTGRVTSYEQYF. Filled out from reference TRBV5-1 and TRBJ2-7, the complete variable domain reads KAGVTQTPRYLIKTRGQQVTLSCSPISGHRSVSWYQQTPGQGLQFLFEYFSETQRNKGNFPGRFSGRQFSNSRSEMNVSTLELGDSALYLCASSLTGRVTSYEQYFGPGTRLTVT.

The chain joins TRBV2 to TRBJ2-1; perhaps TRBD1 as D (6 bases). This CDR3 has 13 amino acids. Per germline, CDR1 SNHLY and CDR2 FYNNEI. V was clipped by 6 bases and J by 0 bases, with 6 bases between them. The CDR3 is CASSRGSYNEQFF. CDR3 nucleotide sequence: TGTGCCAGCAGCAGGGGCTCCTACAATGAGCAGTTCTTC.

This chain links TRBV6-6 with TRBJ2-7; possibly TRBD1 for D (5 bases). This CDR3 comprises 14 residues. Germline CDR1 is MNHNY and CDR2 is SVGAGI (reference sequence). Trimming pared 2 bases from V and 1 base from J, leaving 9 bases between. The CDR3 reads CASSYPDKSYEQYF. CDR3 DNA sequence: TGTGCCAGCAGTTACCCGGACAAGTCCTACGAGCAGTACTTC.

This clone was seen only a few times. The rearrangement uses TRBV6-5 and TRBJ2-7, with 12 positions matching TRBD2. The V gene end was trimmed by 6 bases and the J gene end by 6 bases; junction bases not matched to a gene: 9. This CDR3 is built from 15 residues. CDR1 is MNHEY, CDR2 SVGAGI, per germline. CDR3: CASSPLAGGPLEQYF. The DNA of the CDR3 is TGTGCCAGCAGCCCCCTAGCGGGAGGGCCTCTCGAGCAGTACTTC.

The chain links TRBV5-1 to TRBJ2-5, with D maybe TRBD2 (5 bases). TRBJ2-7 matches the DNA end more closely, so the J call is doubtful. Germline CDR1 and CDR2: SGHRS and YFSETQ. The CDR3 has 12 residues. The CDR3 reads CASSRDYYEQYF. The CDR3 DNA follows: TGCGCCAGCAGCCGAGACTACTACGAGCAGTACTTC.

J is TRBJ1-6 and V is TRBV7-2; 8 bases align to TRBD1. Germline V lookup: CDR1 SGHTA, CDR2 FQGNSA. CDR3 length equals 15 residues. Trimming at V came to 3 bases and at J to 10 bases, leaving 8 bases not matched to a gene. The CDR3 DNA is TGTGCCAGCAGCTTGACCAGGGGGCTGTACTCACCCCTCCACTTT. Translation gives CASSLTRGLYSPLHF.

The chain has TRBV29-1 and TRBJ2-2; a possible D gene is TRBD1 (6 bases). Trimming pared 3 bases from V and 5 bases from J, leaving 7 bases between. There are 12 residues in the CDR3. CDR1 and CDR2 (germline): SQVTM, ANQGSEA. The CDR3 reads CSVDRGTGELFF. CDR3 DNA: TGCAGCGTTGACAGGGGTACCGGGGAGCTGTTTTTT.

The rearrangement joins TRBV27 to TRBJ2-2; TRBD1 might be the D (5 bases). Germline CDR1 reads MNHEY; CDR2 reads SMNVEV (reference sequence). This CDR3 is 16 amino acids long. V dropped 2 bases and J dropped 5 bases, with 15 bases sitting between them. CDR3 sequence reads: CASSLVGQGRTGELFF. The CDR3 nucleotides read TGTGCCAGCAGTTTAGTCGGCCAGGGTCGGACCGGGGAGCTGTTTTTT.

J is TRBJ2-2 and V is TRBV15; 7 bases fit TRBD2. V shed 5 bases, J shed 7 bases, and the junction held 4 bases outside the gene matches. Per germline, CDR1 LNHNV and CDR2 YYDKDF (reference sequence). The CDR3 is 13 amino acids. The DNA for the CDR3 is TGTGCCACCAGCGGCGGACTAGACGGGGAGCTGTTTTTT. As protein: CATSGGLDGELFF.

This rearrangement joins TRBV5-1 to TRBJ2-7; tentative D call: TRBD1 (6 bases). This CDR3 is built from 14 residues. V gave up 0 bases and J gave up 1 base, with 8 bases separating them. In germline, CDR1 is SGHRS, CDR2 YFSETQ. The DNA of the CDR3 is TGCGCCAGCAGCTTGGCAGGGGTTTCCTACGAGCAGTACTTC. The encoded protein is CASSLAGVSYEQYF.

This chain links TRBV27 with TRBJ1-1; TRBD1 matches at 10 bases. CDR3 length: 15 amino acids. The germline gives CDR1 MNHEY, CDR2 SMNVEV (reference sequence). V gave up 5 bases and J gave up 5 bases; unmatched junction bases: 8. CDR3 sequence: CASSRDRGGGTEAFF. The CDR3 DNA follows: TGTGCCAGCAGTCGGGACAGGGGAGGCGGGACTGAAGCTTTCTTT.

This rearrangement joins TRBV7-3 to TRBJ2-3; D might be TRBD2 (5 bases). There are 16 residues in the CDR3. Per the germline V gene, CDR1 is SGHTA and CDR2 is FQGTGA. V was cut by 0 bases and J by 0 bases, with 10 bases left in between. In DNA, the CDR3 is TGTGCCAGCAGCTTAACGAGGGCAGCTAGCACAGATACGCAGTATTTT. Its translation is CASSLTRAASTDTQYF. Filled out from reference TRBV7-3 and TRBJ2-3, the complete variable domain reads GAGVSQTPSNKVTEKGKYVELRCDPISGHTALYWYRQSLGQGPEFLIYFQGTGAADDSGLPNDRFFAVRPEGSVSTLKIQRTERGDSAVYLCASSLTRAASTDTQYFGPGTRLTVL.

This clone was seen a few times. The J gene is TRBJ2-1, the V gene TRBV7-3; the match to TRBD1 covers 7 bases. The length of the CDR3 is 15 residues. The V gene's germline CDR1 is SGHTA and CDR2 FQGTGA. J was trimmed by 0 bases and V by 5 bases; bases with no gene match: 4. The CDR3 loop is CASSPQGSSYNEQFF. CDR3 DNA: TGTGCCAGCAGCCCACAGGGGTCCTCCTACAATGAGCAGTTCTTC.

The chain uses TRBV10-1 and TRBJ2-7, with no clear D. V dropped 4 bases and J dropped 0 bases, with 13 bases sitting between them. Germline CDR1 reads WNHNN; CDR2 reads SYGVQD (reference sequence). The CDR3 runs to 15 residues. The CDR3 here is CASSAGASTSYEQYF. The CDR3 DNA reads TGCGCCAGCAGTGCGGGTGCCTCAACCTCCTACGAGCAGTACTTC.

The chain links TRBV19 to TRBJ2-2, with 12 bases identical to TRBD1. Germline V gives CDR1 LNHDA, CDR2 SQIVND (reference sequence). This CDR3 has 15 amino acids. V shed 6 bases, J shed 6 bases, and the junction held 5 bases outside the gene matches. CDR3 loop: CASREGQGAPGELFF. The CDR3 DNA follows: TGTGCCAGTAGAGAGGGACAGGGGGCGCCCGGGGAGCTGTTTTTT.

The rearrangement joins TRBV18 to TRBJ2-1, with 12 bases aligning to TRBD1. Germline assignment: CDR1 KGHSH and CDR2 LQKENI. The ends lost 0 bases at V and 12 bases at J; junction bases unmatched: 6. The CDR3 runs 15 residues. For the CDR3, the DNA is TGTGCCAGCTCACCACCGGGACAGGGGGCTGTAGGGCAGTTCTTC. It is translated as CASSPPGQGAVGQFF.

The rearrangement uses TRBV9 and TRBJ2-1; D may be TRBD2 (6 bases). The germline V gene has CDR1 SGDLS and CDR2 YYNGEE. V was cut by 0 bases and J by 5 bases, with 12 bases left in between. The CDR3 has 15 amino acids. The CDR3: CASSVAPGEDNEQFF. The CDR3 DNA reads TGTGCCAGCAGCGTAGCCCCGGGAGAGGACAATGAGCAGTTCTTC.

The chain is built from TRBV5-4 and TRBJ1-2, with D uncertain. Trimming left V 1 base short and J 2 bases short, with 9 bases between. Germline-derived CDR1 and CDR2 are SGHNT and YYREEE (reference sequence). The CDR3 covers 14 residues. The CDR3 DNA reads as TGTGCCAGCAGCTTGAAGTTTCAGAACTATGGCTACACCTTC. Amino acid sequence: CASSLKFQNYGYTF.

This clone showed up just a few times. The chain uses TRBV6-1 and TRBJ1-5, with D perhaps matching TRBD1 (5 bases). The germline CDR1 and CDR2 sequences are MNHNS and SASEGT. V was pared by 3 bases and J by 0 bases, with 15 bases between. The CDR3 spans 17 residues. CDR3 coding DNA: TGTGCCAGCAGTGACGGCCTACGACAGTATAGCAATCAGCCCCAGCATTTT. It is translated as CASSDGLRQYSNQPQHF.

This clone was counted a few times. The CDR3 here is CASSLGTGWTNEKLFF. CDR3 in DNA: TGTGCCAGCAGCTTAGGAACAGGGTGGACTAATGAAAAACTGTTTTTT. The chain joins TRBV11-1 to TRBJ1-4; maybe TRBD1 (6 bases). This CDR3 contains 16 residues. Deletions cut 1 base from V and 2 bases from J, with 11 bases between. The germline CDR1 and CDR2 sequences are SGHAT and FQDESV (reference sequence).

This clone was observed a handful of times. Here the CDR3 reads CASTLPGYYEQYF. The CDR3 DNA is TGTGCCAGCACCTTACCAGGGTACTACGAGCAGTACTTC. This chain joins TRBV6-1 and TRBJ2-7, with a possible D match to TRBD1 (5 bases). Germline CDR1 and CDR2: MNHNS and SASEGT. This CDR3 has 13 residues. The V end was cut by 7 bases, the J end by 3 bases, with 13 bases between.

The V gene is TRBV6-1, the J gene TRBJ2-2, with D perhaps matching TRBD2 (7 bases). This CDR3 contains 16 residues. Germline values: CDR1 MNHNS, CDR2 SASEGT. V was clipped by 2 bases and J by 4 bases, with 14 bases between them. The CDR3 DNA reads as TGTGCCAGCAGTGAATGGGGGGGCACGGGCACCGGGGAGCTGTTTTTT. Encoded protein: CASSEWGGTGTGELFF.

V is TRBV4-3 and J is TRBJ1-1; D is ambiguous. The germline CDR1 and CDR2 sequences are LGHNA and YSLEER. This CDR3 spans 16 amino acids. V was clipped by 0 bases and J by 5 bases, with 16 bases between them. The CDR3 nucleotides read TGCGCCAGCAGCCAAGATGGCCAGATAAATTGGACTGAAGCTTTCTTT. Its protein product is CASSQDGQINWTEAFF.

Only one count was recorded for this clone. The CDR3 sequence is CASSQAGLAGGVETQYF. CDR3 DNA: TGCGCCAGCAGCCAAGCCGGACTAGCGGGAGGTGTGGAGACCCAGTACTTC. V and J are TRBV4-1 and TRBJ2-5; TRBD2 agrees at 14 bases. The CDR3 is 17 residues long. The ends lost 1 base at V and 5 bases at J; junction bases unmatched: 6. Germline V lookup: CDR1 MGHRA, CDR2 YSYEKL.

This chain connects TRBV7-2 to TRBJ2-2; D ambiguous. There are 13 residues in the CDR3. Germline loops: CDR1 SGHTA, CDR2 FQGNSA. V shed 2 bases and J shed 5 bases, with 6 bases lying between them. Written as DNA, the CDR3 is TGTGCCAGCAGCTTATCCCAAACCGGGGAGCTGTTTTTT. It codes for CASSLSQTGELFF.

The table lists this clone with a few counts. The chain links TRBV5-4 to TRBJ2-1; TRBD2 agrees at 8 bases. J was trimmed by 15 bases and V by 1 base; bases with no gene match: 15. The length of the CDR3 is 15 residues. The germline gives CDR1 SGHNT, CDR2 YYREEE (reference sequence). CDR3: CASSLITREDTGPFF. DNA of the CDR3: TGTGCCAGCAGCTTGATCACGCGGGAGGATACCGGGCCGTTCTTC.

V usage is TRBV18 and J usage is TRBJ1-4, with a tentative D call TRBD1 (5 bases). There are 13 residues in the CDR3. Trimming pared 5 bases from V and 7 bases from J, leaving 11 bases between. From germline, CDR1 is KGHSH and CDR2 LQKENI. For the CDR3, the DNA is TGTGCCAGCTCAGGGCAGGGACTTGAAAAACTGTTTTTT. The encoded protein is CASSGQGLEKLFF.

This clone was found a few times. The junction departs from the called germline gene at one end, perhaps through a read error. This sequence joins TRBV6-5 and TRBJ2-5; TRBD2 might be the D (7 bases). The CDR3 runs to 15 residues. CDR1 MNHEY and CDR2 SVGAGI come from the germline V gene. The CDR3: CASSYAPGQGTKFDF. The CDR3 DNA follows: TGTGCCAGCAGTTACGCACCCGGCCAGGGGACTAAATTTGACTTC.

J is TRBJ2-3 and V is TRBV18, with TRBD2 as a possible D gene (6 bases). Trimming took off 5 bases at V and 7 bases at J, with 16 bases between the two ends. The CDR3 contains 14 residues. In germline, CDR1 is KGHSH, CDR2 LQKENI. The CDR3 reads CASSSKDYENTQYF. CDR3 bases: TGTGCCAGCTCATCAAAGGACTATGAAAATACGCAGTATTTT.